The sequence of this T cell receptor (beta chain) was determined in a study of CD8+ T cells in alopecia areata. Study observations and caveats: Compared with mice, patients displayed less clear TCR sharing, possibly for HLA-related reasons.

Treatment meaning: oral pan-JAK inhibitor, 5-10 mg twice daily. The CDR3 is 15 residues long. The V gene's germline CDR1 is LNHDA and CDR2 SQIVND (reference sequence). V lost 1 base to trimming and J lost 2 bases; unmatched junction nucleotides: 3. Isolated RNA was reverse transcribed into cDNA used as the sequencing template. The repertoire was sequenced with immunoSEQ multiplex PCR; TCRdb's copy has only in-frame clones and lacks some. The table lists 100,000 to 140,000 clones, 84% of them singletons. Notes on this clone: Its specificity is not known.

The TCR comes from a human donor with alopecia areata. This chain joins TRBV19 and TRBJ2-5; TRBD1 matches at 8 bases. This sample comprised CD8+ T cells sorted from blood, obtained at week 24, from a patient treated with tofacitinib. Here the CDR3 reads CASSIGQGFQETQYF. In nucleotides, the CDR3 is TGTGCCAGTAGTATAGGACAGGGGTTTCAAGAGACCCAGTACTTC.